These 26 T cell receptor beta chains came from one sample sequenced in a study of identifying expanded T cells in peripheral blood. Sequenced by immunoSEQ multiplex PCR; TCRdb stores in-frame clones only, minus some. The repertoire consists of 65,000 to 95,000 clones, with approximately 90% occurring once and the leading ten covering roughly 7%. What was sequenced was blood. Every receptor here comes from a person between 18 and 70 years old in good health.

A word on this clone: The same CDR3 is also encoded by other DNA sequences in this sample. The genes are TRBV6-6 and TRBJ1-5; 7 nucleotides agree with TRBD1. This CDR3 has 15 amino acids. CDR1 is MNHNY and CDR2 is SVGAGI in the germline V gene (reference sequence). Trimming cost V 5 bases and J 2 bases; bases outside gene matches: 6. CDR3 sequence (DNA): TGTGCCAGCAGTCGACAGGGTGAGGGCAATCAGCCCCAGCATTTT. It yields the protein CASSRQGEGNQPQHF.

This chain joins TRBV6-1 and TRBJ1-3, with D uncertain. Deletions cut 3 bases from V and 7 bases from J, with 19 bases between. The CDR3 extends over 16 amino acids. CDR1 is MNHNS and CDR2 is SASEGT in the germline V gene. The DNA for the CDR3 is TGTGCCAGCAGTGACAGAGTTGCCGCGGGTAGGAACACCATATATTTT. Protein: CASSDRVAAGRNTIYF.

The CDR3 is CASSYSDAGQGGKLFF. The CDR3 region has the DNA TGCGCCAGCAGCTACTCCGATGCAGGGCAGGGTGGAAAACTGTTTTTT. The J gene is TRBJ1-4, the V gene TRBV5-1, with D possibly matching TRBD1 (5 bases). V gave up 3 bases and J gave up 10 bases, with 22 bases separating them. This CDR3 comprises 16 residues. Germline V gives CDR1 SGHRS, CDR2 YFSETQ.

The chain carries TRBV29-1 and TRBJ2-1, with a possible D match to TRBD1 (6 bases). Germline loops: CDR1 SQVTM, CDR2 ANQGSEA. Trimming pared 1 base from V and 5 bases from J, leaving 12 bases between. This CDR3 spans 14 amino acids. The CDR3 nucleotides are TGCAGCGTTGAAGTACAGGGTCGGAACAATGAGCAGTTCTTC. Its protein is CSVEVQGRNNEQFF.

Turning to this clone: One end of the junction fails to match germline, which may point to a read error. The same CDR3 can be traced to other DNA sequences in this sample. This sequence joins TRBV7-9 and TRBJ1-2; TRBD1 aligns across 9 bases. This CDR3 is built from 14 residues. CDR1 and CDR2 from the germline V gene are SEHNR and FQNEAQ (reference sequence). The chain's CDR3 is CASSPAGTGIGYTF. The CDR3 nucleotides are TGCGCCAGCAGCCCCGCGGGGACAGGGATCGGCTACACCTTC.

This chain joins TRBV10-3 and TRBJ1-3; unclear D gene. CDR3 length equals 15 residues. V lost 2 bases and J lost 4, with 12 bases in between. Germline V gene sequence: CDR1 ENHRY, CDR2 SYGVKD. The CDR3 loop is CAISERSTTGNTIYF. CDR3 nucleotides: TGTGCCATCAGTGAGAGGAGCACAACGGGAAACACCATATATTTT.

The chain employs TRBV5-1 and TRBJ2-1; D is uncertain. The CDR3 length is 14 residues. Per germline, CDR1 SGHRS and CDR2 YFSETQ. The V end was cut by 6 bases, the J end by 4 bases, with 14 bases between. This CDR3 is CASTLGGPYNEQFF. CDR3 DNA: TGCGCCAGCACCCTAGGCGGTCCATACAATGAGCAGTTCTTC.

This clone occurred a few times. The chain links TRBV6-6 to TRBJ2-7; 11 nucleotides match TRBD2. Germline CDR1 is MNHNY and CDR2 is SVGAGI (reference sequence). V dropped 6 bases and J dropped 2; count of bases not matched to a gene: 3. The CDR3 is made up of 14 amino acids. The CDR3 nucleotides are TGTGCCAGCAGCTCGACTAGCGGGACCTACGAGCAGTACTTC. Protein product: CASSSTSGTYEQYF.

J is TRBJ2-5 and V is TRBV14; 10 bases are shared with TRBD2. Germline-derived CDR1 and CDR2 are SGHDN and FVKESK. The CDR3 sequence is 14 residues long. The trim removed 5 bases at V and 4 bases at J, leaving 4 bases unmatched. CDR3 residues: CASSVAGGGETQYF. CDR3 DNA: TGTGCCAGCAGCGTAGCGGGAGGAGGAGAGACCCAGTACTTC.

The chain recombines TRBV14 with TRBJ1-1; D remains ambiguous. Trimming removed 1 base at V and 1 base at J, with 7 bases between. Germline V lookup: CDR1 SGHDN, CDR2 FVKESK. This CDR3 region has 14 residues. In DNA form, the CDR3 reads TGTGCCAGCAGCCAAGGGATTCGGAACACTGAAGCTTTCTTT. It specifies CASSQGIRNTEAFF.

The chain is built from TRBV6-5 and TRBJ1-2; 9 bases line up with TRBD1. V lost 6 bases to trimming and J lost 8 bases; unmatched junction nucleotides: 10. The CDR3 is made up of 14 amino acids. CDR1 and CDR2 from the germline V gene are MNHEY and SVGAGI. CDR3 sequence (DNA): TGTGCCAGCAGGATTTCACAGGGGGCTCGGGGCTACACCTTC. It encodes CASRISQGARGYTF.

This clone was detected a few times. The chain is built from TRBV5-4 and TRBJ2-7; D unclear. The CDR3 covers 14 residues. V lost 0 bases to trimming and J lost 4 bases, with 11 bases between them. Germline V gene lookup returns CDR1 SGHNT and CDR2 YYREEE (reference sequence). The CDR3 region has the DNA TGTGCCAGCAGCTTGGGACTCACCGAATACGAGCAGTACTTC. This translates into CASSLGLTEYEQYF.

This clone appeared a single time. The chain has TRBV13 and TRBJ1-4, with 8 bases identical to TRBD1. This CDR3 is built from 14 residues. Germline values: CDR1 PRHDT, CDR2 FYEKMQ (reference sequence). V dropped 5 bases and J dropped 8; count of bases not matched to a gene: 7. CDR3 residues: CASSPGTGEEKLFF. DNA for the CDR3: TGTGCCAGCAGCCCCGGGACAGGCGAAGAAAAACTGTTTTTT.

The chain combines TRBV29-1 with TRBJ1-5, with D maybe TRBD1 (6 bases). Germline V gene sequence: CDR1 SQVTM, CDR2 ANQGSEA. V was cut by 6 bases and J by 1 base, with 7 bases left in between. CDR3 length: 12 amino acids. CDR3 sequence reads: CSVQGSNQPQHF. The CDR3 DNA reads TGCAGCGTCCAGGGGAGCAATCAGCCCCAGCATTTT.

J is TRBJ1-2 and V is TRBV6-5, with D possibly being TRBD1 (5 bases). Deletions cut 4 bases from V and 4 bases from J, with 19 bases between. The CDR3 is 16 residues long. Germline V gives CDR1 MNHEY, CDR2 SVGAGI. CDR3 sequence reads: CASSSTGRVLLYGYTF. The DNA for the CDR3 is TGTGCCAGCAGTTCCACCGGCAGGGTCTTACTCTATGGCTACACCTTC.

This chain connects TRBV7-9 to TRBJ1-1; tentative D call: TRBD1 (6 bases). CDR3 length: 13 amino acids. Germline V gene sequence: CDR1 SEHNR, CDR2 FQNEAQ (reference sequence). Deletions cut 11 bases from V and 7 bases from J, with 20 bases between. The CDR3 nucleotides read TGTGCCGGGGGTGGGCAGGGGCGCGGTGAAGCTTTCTTT. Protein sequence: CAGGGQGRGEAFF.

V and J are TRBV5-8 and TRBJ1-5, with a possible D match to TRBD1 (6 bases). This CDR3 spans 14 amino acids. The germline CDR1 and CDR2 sequences are SGHTS and YDEGEE. The ends were cut back, 6 bases at V and 7 bases at J, with 17 bases in the middle. The CDR3 nucleotides are TGTGCCAGCACAAGGGCAGGGGATTTACAGCCCCAGCATTTT. It codes for CASTRAGDLQPQHF.

The V and J genes are TRBV5-6 and TRBJ2-7; 7 bases are a match to TRBD1. CDR1 is SGHDT and CDR2 is YYEEEE in the germline V gene. This CDR3 is built from 14 residues. The trim removed 2 bases at V and 1 base at J, leaving 3 bases unmatched. In DNA, the CDR3 is TGTGCCAGCAGCTTACAGGGGCGGTCCTACGAGCAGTACTTC. Translation gives CASSLQGRSYEQYF.

For this clone: Other DNA sequences within the sample encode an identical CDR3. The V gene is TRBV5-1, the J gene TRBJ1-5; D gene uncertain. Germline CDR1 reads SGHRS; CDR2 reads YFSETQ. V was cut by 10 bases and J by 7 bases, with 18 bases left in between. This CDR3 has 13 residues. The CDR3, as DNA: TGCGCCTCCCGAGGCTCTCCGAGGCAGCCCCAGCATTTT. This encodes CASRGSPRQPQHF.

This chain uses TRBV6-6 with TRBJ1-3; no definite D call. Trimming cost V 8 bases and J 3 bases, with 17 bases left between them. The CDR3 is 15 residues long. Germline assignment: CDR1 MNHNY and CDR2 SVGAGI (reference sequence). The CDR3 protein is CASATIPDIGNTIYF. DNA of the CDR3: TGTGCCAGCGCTACGATACCCGATATTGGAAACACCATATATTTT.

The rearrangement links TRBV5-4 to TRBJ1-1; possible D gene TRBD1, 5 bases. The CDR3 runs to 12 residues. The germline V gene has CDR1 SGHNT and CDR2 YYREEE (reference sequence). V dropped 5 bases and J dropped 4 bases, with 9 bases sitting between them. The CDR3 sequence: CASSGDGTEAFF. The CDR3 DNA sequence: TGTGCCAGCAGTGGGGACGGCACTGAAGCTTTCTTT.

The chain recombines TRBV2 with TRBJ1-2; D uncertain. Germline V lookup: CDR1 SNHLY, CDR2 FYNNEI. The CDR3 is 12 residues long. The V and J ends lost 4 bases and 3 bases respectively, with 6 bases between them. The CDR3 region has the DNA TGTGCCAGCAGTGCTCCAGACTATGGCTACACCTTC. Its protein is CASSAPDYGYTF. Complete variable domain (other parts from reference TRBV2 and TRBJ1-2): EPEVTQTPSHQVTQMGQEVILRCVPISNHLYFYWYRQILGQKVEFLVSFYNNEISEKSEIFDDQFSVERPDGSNFTLKIRSTKLEDSAMYFCASSAPDYGYTFGSGTRLTVV.

The rearrangement joins TRBV5-4 to TRBJ2-7; TRBD1 matches at 7 bases. CDR3 length: 17 residues. The J segment lost 7 bases and the V segment lost 2 bases, leaving 18 bases of the junction unmatched. Germline CDR1 is SGHNT and CDR2 is YYREEE (reference sequence). The CDR3 sequence is CASSFSTGTATPREQYF. CDR3 bases: TGTGCCAGCAGCTTTTCTACTGGGACAGCGACGCCTCGGGAGCAGTACTTC.

V is TRBV20-1 and J is TRBJ1-3; D is unclear. Germline CDR1 and CDR2: DFQATT and SNEGSKA (reference sequence). Deletions cut 6 bases from V and 4 bases from J, with 4 bases between. The CDR3 is 10 amino acids. CDR3 nucleotide sequence: TGCAGTGCAGGCGGAAACACCATATATTTT. It yields the protein CSAGGNTIYF.

The rearrangement links TRBV10-1 to TRBJ2-1; 10 bases are a match to TRBD1. V was pared by 1 base and J by 7 bases, with 10 bases of the junction left unmatched. The CDR3 runs to 17 residues. Germline lookup yields CDR1 WNHNN and CDR2 SYGVQD (reference sequence). CDR3 amino acids: CASSEYISGQGKNEQFF. As DNA, the CDR3 is TGCGCCAGCAGTGAGTACATATCGGGACAGGGGAAGAATGAGCAGTTCTTC.

This clone was detected only a few times. The rearrangement uses TRBV7-3 and TRBJ2-7; no definite D call. V was clipped by 2 bases and J by 3 bases, with 14 bases between them. CDR3 length: 15 amino acids. Germline V CDR1 and CDR2: SGHTA, FQGTGA. The CDR3, as DNA: TGTGCCAGCAGCTTAGCCCCGGGCGCTTACTACGAGCAGTACTTC. Its protein is CASSLAPGAYYEQYF.